This T cell receptor beta chain was captured in a study of response to subunit inactivated influenza vaccine. Study results and limitations: Authors proposed each seasonal influenza vaccination draws in few new T cells.

Germline assignment: CDR1 MNHEY and CDR2 SVGAGI. CDR3 length: 16 amino acids. The V and J ends lost 0 bases and 0 bases respectively, with 10 bases between them. Points on this clonotype: As yet, its antigen is unknown.

TCRdb processed the RT-PCR reads anew with MiXCR; each CDR3 protein has one entry. The profile shows approximately 570,000 distinct CDR3 sequences, less than 10% of them singletons. Sequencing used PBMCs from blood, obtained less than 25 months after vaccination. The TCR comes from a man aged 45 to 75 who received an inactivated influenza vaccine. The chain has TRBV6-5 and TRBJ2-3; D ambiguous. The CDR3, as DNA: TGTGCCAGCAGTTACTCGCGAGCGATTAGCACAGATACGCAGTATTTT. This codes for CASSYSRAISTDTQYF.